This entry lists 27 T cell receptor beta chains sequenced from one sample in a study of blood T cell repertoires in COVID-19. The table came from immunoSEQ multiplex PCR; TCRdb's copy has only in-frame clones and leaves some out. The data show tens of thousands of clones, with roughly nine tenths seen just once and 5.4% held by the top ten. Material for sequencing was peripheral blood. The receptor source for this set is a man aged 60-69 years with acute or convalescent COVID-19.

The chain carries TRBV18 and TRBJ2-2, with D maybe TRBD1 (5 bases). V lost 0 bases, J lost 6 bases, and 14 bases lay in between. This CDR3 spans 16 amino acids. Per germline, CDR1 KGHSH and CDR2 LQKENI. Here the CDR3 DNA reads TGTGCCAGCTCACCACCGATGAGACAGAGCGCCGGGGAGCTGTTTTTT. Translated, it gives CASSPPMRQSAGELFF.

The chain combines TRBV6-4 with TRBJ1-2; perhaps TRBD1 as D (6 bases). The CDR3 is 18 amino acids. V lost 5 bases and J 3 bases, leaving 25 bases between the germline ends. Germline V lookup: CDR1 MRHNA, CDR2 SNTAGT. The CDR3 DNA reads TGTGCCAGCAGTTTGGGGAAGAACGGACAGTTTAGGGACTATGGCTACACCTTC. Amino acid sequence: CASSLGKNGQFRDYGYTF.

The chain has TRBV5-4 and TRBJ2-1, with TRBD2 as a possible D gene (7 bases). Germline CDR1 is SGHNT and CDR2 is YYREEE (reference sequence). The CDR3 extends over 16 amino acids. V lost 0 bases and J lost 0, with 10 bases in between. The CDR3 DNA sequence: TGTGCCAGCAGCTTGGAGGGGGGGGCCTCCTACAATGAGCAGTTCTTC. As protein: CASSLEGGASYNEQFF.

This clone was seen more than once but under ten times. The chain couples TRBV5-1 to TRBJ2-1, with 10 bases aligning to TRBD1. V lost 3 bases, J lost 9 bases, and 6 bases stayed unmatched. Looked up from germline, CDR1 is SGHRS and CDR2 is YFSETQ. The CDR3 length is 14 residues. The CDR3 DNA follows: TGCGCCAGCAGCTCCGGGACAGGGGTTGGTGAGCAGTTCTTC. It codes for CASSSGTGVGEQFF. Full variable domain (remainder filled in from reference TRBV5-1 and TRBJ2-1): KAGVTQTPRYLIKTRGQQVTLSCSPISGHRSVSWYQQTPGQGLQFLFEYFSETQRNKGNFPGRFSGRQFSNSRSEMNVSTLELGDSALYLCASSSGTGVGEQFFGPGTRLTVL.

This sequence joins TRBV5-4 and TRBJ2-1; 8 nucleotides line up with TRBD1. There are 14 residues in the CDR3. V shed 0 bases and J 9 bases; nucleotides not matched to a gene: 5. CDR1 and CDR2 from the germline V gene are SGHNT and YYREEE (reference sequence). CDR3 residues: CASSLDRGIAEQFF. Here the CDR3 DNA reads TGTGCCAGCAGCTTGGACAGGGGGATCGCTGAGCAGTTCTTC.

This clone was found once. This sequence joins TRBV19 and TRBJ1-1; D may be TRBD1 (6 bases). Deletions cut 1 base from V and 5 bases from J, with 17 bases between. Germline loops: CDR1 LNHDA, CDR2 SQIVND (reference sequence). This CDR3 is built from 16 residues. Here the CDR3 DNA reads TGTGCCAGTAGTATAGCTGGGGGGGCGCCTGGAACTGAAGCTTTCTTT. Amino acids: CASSIAGGAPGTEAFF.

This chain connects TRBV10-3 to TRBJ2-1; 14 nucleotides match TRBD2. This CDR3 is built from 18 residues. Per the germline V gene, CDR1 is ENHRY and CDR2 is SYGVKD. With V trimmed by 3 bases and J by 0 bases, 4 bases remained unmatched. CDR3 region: CAISEGTSGGSSYNEQFF. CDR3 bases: TGTGCCATCAGTGAAGGGACTAGCGGGGGTAGCTCCTACAATGAGCAGTTCTTC.

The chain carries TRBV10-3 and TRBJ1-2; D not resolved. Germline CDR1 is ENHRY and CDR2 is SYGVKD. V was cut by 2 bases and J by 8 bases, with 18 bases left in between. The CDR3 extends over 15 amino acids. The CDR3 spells CAISEGTGRQGGYTF. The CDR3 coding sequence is TGTGCCATCAGTGAGGGAACTGGCAGGCAAGGAGGCTACACCTTC.

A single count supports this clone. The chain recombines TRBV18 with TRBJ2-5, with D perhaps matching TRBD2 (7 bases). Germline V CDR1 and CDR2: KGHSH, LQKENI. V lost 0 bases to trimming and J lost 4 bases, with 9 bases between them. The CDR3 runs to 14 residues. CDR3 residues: CASSPPGGRETQYF. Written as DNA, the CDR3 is TGTGCCAGCTCACCACCGGGGGGGCGAGAGACCCAGTACTTC.

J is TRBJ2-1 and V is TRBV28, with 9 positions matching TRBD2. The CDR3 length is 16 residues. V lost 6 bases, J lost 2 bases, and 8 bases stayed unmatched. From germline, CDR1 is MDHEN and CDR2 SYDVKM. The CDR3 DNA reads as TGTGCCAGCAGCTTAACAGCGGGGGGACCCTACAATGAGCAGTTCTTC. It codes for CASSLTAGGPYNEQFF.

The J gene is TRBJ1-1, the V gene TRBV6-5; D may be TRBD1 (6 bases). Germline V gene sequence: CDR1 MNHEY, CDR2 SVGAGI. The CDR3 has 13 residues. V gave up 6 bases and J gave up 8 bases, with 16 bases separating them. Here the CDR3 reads CASSRGGGLEAFF. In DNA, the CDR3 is TGTGCCAGCAGCCGCGGGGGCGGCCTAGAAGCTTTCTTT.

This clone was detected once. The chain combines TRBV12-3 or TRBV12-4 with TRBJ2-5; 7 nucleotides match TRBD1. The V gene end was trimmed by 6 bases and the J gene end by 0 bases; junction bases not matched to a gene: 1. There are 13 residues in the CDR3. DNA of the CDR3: TGTGCCAGCAGCGGACAGGACCAAGAGACCCAGTACTTC. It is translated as CASSGQDQETQYF.

The CDR3 loop is CASSQPGFGEKLFF. The CDR3 coding sequence is TGTGCCAGCAGCCAGCCGGGATTCGGCGAAAAACTGTTTTTT. The chain couples TRBV14 to TRBJ1-4; D ambiguous. CDR3 length equals 14 residues. CDR1 SGHDN and CDR2 FVKESK come from the germline V gene. Trimming cost V 3 bases and J 8 bases, with 13 bases left between them.

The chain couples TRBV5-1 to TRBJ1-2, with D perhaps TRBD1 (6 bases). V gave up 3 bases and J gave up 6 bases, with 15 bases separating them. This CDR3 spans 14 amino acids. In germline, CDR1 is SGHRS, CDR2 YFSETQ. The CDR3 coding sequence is TGCGCCAGCAGCTCCCGGACAGATAAGAATGGCTACACCTTC. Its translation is CASSSRTDKNGYTF.

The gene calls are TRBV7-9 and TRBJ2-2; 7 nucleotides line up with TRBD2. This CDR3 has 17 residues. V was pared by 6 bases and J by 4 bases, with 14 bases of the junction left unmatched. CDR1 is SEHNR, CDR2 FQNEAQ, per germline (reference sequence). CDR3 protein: CASSPSGSGVITGELFF. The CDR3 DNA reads TGTGCCAGCAGTCCTAGTGGAAGCGGGGTAATCACCGGGGAGCTGTTTTTT.

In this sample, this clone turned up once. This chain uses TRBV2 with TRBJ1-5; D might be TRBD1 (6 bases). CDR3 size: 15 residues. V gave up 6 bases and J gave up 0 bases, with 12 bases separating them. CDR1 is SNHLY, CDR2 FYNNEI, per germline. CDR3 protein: CASRLGGYSNQPQHF. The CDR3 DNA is TGTGCCAGCAGACTAGGGGGATATAGCAATCAGCCCCAGCATTTT.

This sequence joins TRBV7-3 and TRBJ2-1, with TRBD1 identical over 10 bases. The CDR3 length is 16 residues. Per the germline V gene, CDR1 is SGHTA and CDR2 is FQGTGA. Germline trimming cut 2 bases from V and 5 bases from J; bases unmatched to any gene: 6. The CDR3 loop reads CASSLLGQGLDNEQFF. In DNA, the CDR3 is TGTGCCAGCAGCTTATTGGGACAGGGGTTAGACAATGAGCAGTTCTTC.

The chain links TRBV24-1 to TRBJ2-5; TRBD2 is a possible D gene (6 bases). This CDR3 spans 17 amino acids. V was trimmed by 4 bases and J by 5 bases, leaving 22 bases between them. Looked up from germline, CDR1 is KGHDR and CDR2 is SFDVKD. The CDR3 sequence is CATSDTLLGPGGETQYF. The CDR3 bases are TGTGCCACCAGTGACACCCTTCTGGGCCCCGGAGGGGAGACCCAGTACTTC.

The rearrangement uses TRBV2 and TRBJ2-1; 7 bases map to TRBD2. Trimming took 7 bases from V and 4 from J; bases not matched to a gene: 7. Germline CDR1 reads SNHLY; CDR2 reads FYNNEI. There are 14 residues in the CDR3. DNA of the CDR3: TGTGCCAGCACCCGGGGGGACCAATACAATGAGCAGTTCTTC. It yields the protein CASTRGDQYNEQFF.

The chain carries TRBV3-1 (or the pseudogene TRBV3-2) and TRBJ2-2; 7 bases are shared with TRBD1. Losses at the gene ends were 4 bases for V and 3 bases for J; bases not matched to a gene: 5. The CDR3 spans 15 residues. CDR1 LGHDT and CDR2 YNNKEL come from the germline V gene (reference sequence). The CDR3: CASSLTGVDTGELFF. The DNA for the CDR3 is TGTGCCAGCAGCCTTACAGGGGTGGACACCGGGGAGCTGTTTTTT.

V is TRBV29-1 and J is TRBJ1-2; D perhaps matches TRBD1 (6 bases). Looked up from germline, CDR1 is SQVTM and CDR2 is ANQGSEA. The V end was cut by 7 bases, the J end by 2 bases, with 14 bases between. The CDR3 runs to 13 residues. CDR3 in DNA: TGCAGCGCGGCCCCACAGGGAAACTATGGCTACACCTTC. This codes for CSAAPQGNYGYTF.

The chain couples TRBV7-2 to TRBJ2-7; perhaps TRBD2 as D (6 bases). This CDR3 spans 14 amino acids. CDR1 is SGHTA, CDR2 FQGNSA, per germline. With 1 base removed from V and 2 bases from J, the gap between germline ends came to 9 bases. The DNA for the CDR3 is TGTGCCAGCAGCTTAGGGAGGGCCACCTACGAGCAGTACTTC. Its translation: CASSLGRATYEQYF.

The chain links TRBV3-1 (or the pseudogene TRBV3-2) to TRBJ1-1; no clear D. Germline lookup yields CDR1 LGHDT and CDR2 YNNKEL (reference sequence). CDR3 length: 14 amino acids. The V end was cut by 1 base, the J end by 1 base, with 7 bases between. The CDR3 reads CASSQVAGNTEAFF. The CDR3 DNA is TGTGCCAGCAGCCAAGTGGCAGGGAACACTGAAGCTTTCTTT.

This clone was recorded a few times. CDR3 sequence reads: CASSVDPTPGSPLHF. CDR3 bases: TGTGCCAGCAGCGTAGACCCCACGCCAGGTTCACCCCTCCACTTT. The V gene is TRBV9, the J gene TRBJ1-6; D not resolved. The germline V gene encodes CDR1 SGDLS and CDR2 YYNGEE. V gave up 0 bases and J gave up 9 bases, with 13 bases separating them. The CDR3 is 15 residues long.

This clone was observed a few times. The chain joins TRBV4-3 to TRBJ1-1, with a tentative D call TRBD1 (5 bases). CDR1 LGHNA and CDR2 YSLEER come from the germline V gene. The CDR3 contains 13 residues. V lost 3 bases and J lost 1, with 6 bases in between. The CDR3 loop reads CASSQGGNTEAFF. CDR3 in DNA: TGCGCCAGCAGCCAGGGGGGGAACACTGAAGCTTTCTTT.

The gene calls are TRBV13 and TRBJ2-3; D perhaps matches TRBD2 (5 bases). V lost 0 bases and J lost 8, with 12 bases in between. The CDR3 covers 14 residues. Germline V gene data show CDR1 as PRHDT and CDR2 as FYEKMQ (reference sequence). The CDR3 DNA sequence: TGTGCCAGCAGCTTAGGCCTAGCCGCGGGTACGCAGTATTTT. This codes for CASSLGLAAGTQYF.

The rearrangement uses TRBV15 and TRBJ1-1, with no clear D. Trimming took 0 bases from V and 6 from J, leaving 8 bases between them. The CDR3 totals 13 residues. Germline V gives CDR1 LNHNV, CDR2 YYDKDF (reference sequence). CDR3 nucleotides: TGTGCCACCAGCAGAGATCCCTATGCTGAAGCTTTCTTT. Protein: CATSRDPYAEAFF.